A single sample gave rise to the 16 T cell receptor beta chains below, sequenced in a study of beta chain features in type 1 diabetes. The entirety of the isolated RNA underwent reverse transcription, so expressed TCRB transcripts were sequenced. Libraries were prepared by immunoSEQ multiplex PCR; TCRdb keeps only in-frame clonotypes and omits some of them. Of some 900,000 clones listed, under 20% are singletons. The sequenced sample was naive CD4+ T cells from blood. These receptors were taken from a woman aged 18-35 years in good health.

This clone appeared a few times. This chain uses TRBV7-9 with TRBJ1-2; no clear D gene. V gave up 5 bases and J gave up 2 bases, with 15 bases separating them. Germline V gene data show CDR1 as SEHNR and CDR2 as FQNEAQ (reference sequence). This CDR3 has 15 amino acids. The CDR3 bases are TGTGCCAGCAGCAGTCACCATTCAGGCAACTATGGCTACACCTTC. Translation gives CASSSHHSGNYGYTF. Complete variable domain (other parts from reference TRBV7-9 and TRBJ1-2): DTGVSQNPRHKITKRGQNVTFRCDPISEHNRLYWYRQTLGQGPEFLTYFQNEAQLEKSRLLSDRFSAERPKGSFSTLEIQRTEQGDSAMYLCASSSHHSGNYGYTFGSGTRLTVV.

This clone was detected only a few times. The chain combines TRBV7-9 with TRBJ2-1, with D tentatively TRBD1 or TRBD2 (5 bases each). From germline, CDR1 is SEHNR and CDR2 FQNEAQ (reference sequence). The V end lost 0 bases, the J end lost 7 bases, and 16 bases lay between the germline ends. This CDR3 comprises 16 residues. The CDR3 bases are TGTGCCAGCAGCTTAGCCGGGACCACACATATGAATGAGCAGTTCTTC. Translated: CASSLAGTTHMNEQFF.

The J gene is TRBJ1-1, the V gene TRBV18; TRBD1 matches at 7 bases. With 2 bases clipped from V and 8 bases from J, the junction kept 8 bases outside the gene matches. The CDR3 is 14 residues long. CDR1 and CDR2 from the germline V gene are KGHSH and LQKENI. The CDR3 DNA follows: TGTGCCAGCTCACCAACTCAGGGGGTCGTCGAAGCTTTCTTT. Protein: CASSPTQGVVEAFF. Drawing the rest from reference TRBV18 and TRBJ1-1, the complete variable domain is NAGVMQNPRHLVRRRGQEARLRCSPMKGHSHVYWYRQLPEEGLKFMVYLQKENIIDESGMPKERFSAEFPKEGPSILRIQQVVRGDSAAYFCASSPTQGVVEAFFGQGTRLTVV.

There are a few counts of this clone. This chain uses TRBV19 with TRBJ1-2; the D is unclear. V lost 3 bases to trimming and J lost 4 bases, with 6 bases between them. The CDR3 covers 12 residues. Looked up from germline, CDR1 is LNHDA and CDR2 is SQIVND (reference sequence). CDR3 DNA sequence: TGTGCCAGTAGTATGACAAGCTATGGCTACACCTTC. Encoded protein: CASSMTSYGYTF. The full variable domain, completed using reference TRBV19 and TRBJ1-2, is DGGITQSPKYLFRKEGQNVTLSCEQNLNHDAMYWYRQDPGQGLRLIYYSQIVNDFQKGDIAEGYSVSREKKESFPLTVTSAQKNPTAFYLCASSMTSYGYTFGSGTRLTVV.

This clone was picked up a small number of times. The chain joins TRBV4-2 to TRBJ2-7; D uncertain. CDR1 and CDR2 (germline): LGHNA, YNFKEQ. V lost 0 bases and J lost 2, with 11 bases in between. The CDR3 has 15 amino acids. CDR3 bases: TGTGCCAGCAGCCAAGATTGGTCGCTAGCCTACGAGCAGTACTTC. This encodes CASSQDWSLAYEQYF.

This clone came up many times. V gene TRBV19 combines with J gene TRBJ2-2; D remains ambiguous. The germline gives CDR1 LNHDA, CDR2 SQIVND (reference sequence). The V and J ends lost 2 bases and 11 bases respectively, with 9 bases between them. The CDR3 totals 12 residues. This chain's CDR3 is CASSITEGELFF. CDR3 nucleotides: TGTGCCAGTAGTATAACAGAAGGCGAGCTGTTTTTT. The full variable domain, in which reference TRBV19 and TRBJ2-2 provide the parts outside the CDR3, is DGGITQSPKYLFRKEGQNVTLSCEQNLNHDAMYWYRQDPGQGLRLIYYSQIVNDFQKGDIAEGYSVSREKKESFPLTVTSAQKNPTAFYLCASSITEGELFFGEGSRLTVL.

This chain's CDR3 is CASSLEAGRPYF. The CDR3 DNA reads TGTGCCAGCAGCCTAGAAGCGGGGAGACCGTATTTT. This sequence joins TRBV7-9 and TRBJ2-3, with 7 bases fitting TRBD2. The CDR3 is 12 residues long. The V gene's germline CDR1 is SEHNR and CDR2 FQNEAQ (reference sequence). V shed 5 bases and J 14 bases; nucleotides not matched to a gene: 10.

This clone has more than one count but fewer than ten. The chain joins TRBV5-1 to TRBJ1-1; 7 nucleotides match TRBD1. Per the germline V gene, CDR1 is SGHRS and CDR2 is YFSETQ. The ends lost 4 bases at V and 1 base at J; junction bases unmatched: 4. This CDR3 region has 14 residues. The CDR3 bases are TGCGCCAGCAGCACCGACAGGGCGAACACTGAAGCTTTCTTT. The encoded protein is CASSTDRANTEAFF.

The chain combines TRBV29-1 with TRBJ1-1, with D possibly matching TRBD1 (6 bases). Germline CDR1 reads SQVTM; CDR2 reads ANQGSEA. V lost 7 bases to trimming and J lost 4 bases, with 13 bases between them. The length of the CDR3 is 12 residues. The CDR3 DNA reads as TGCAGCGGGACACAGGGATTCACTGAAGCTTTCTTT. Translated, it gives CSGTQGFTEAFF.

This clone has at least ten counts. Other DNA sequences within the sample encode an identical CDR3. The chain uses TRBV7-2 and TRBJ1-1; TRBD1 matches at 7 bases. This CDR3 region has 13 residues. From germline, CDR1 is SGHTA and CDR2 FQGNSA. Trimming removed 6 bases from V and 1 base from J; junction bases left unmatched: 2. This CDR3 is CASSRDRNTEAFF. For the CDR3, the DNA is TGTGCCAGCAGTCGGGACAGGAACACTGAAGCTTTCTTT.

V gene TRBV6-5 combines with J gene TRBJ2-2; possibly TRBD1 for D (5 bases). V lost 2 bases and J lost 9, with 19 bases in between. CDR1 MNHEY and CDR2 SVGAGI come from the germline V gene. The CDR3 runs to 16 residues. The CDR3 reads CASSYTQSTGSRELFF. DNA of the CDR3: TGTGCCAGCAGTTACACACAATCAACAGGTTCTCGGGAGCTGTTTTTT.

The J gene is TRBJ1-2, the V gene TRBV2, with TRBD1 matching over 9 bases. The CDR3 runs to 14 residues. Unmatched junction bases numbered 7, after V lost 6 bases and J lost 5 bases. The germline CDR1 and CDR2 sequences are SNHLY and FYNNEI. The CDR3 loop reads CASSPGQGWYGYTF. The CDR3 DNA reads TGTGCCAGCAGCCCGGGACAGGGATGGTATGGCTACACCTTC.

The genes are TRBV28 and TRBJ2-1, with 12 bases aligning to TRBD2. After removal of 5 bases from V and 8 bases from J, the junction contained 10 bases not matched to a gene. The CDR3 has 16 residues. Germline CDR1 and CDR2: MDHEN and SYDVKM. The CDR3 here is CASSPTWLAGGDEQFF. CDR3 nucleotides: TGTGCCAGCAGTCCTACGTGGCTAGCGGGAGGGGATGAGCAGTTCTTC.

The V call is TRBV7-2, the J call TRBJ2-1; D not certain. With 0 bases removed from V and 4 bases from J, the gap between germline ends came to 13 bases. Per germline, CDR1 SGHTA and CDR2 FQGNSA. This CDR3 comprises 16 residues. The chain's CDR3 is CASSLASASRYNEQFF. CDR3 nucleotide sequence: TGTGCCAGCAGCTTAGCCTCGGCTAGTAGGTACAATGAGCAGTTCTTC.

This clone was seen a single time. J is TRBJ2-7 and V is TRBV28; 8 bases are a match to TRBD2. The length of the CDR3 is 12 residues. Germline V gives CDR1 MDHEN, CDR2 SYDVKM. After removal of 2 bases from V and 6 bases from J, the junction contained 0 bases not matched to a gene. CDR3 sequence: CASSLLAGEQYF. The CDR3 region has the DNA TGTGCCAGCAGTTTACTAGCGGGCGAGCAGTACTTC.

This clone occurred a few times. The rearrangement uses TRBV10-3 and TRBJ1-1; no clear D gene. CDR3 size: 13 residues. The V gene lost 6 bases and the J gene lost 1 base, with 9 bases spanning the gap. Germline V gives CDR1 ENHRY, CDR2 SYGVKD. The CDR3 sequence is CAIREGWNTEAFF. CDR3 sequence (DNA): TGTGCCATCAGAGAGGGTTGGAACACTGAAGCTTTCTTT.